This T cell receptor (beta chain) is drawn from a study of T cells in Graves' hyperthyroidism and ophthalmopathy. General study results and limits: In validation, the model predicted ophthalmopathy. These predictions came a median approximately six months before onset.

Diagnosis rested on symptoms, serum thyroxine and TRAb, thyroid ultrasound, and orbital computed tomography. RNA transcripts gave rise to amplified TCR beta CDR3 regions. Carried out on the TCR CDR3, a first-round RT-PCR used the HTBI primer set. Via MiXCR, TCRdb re-called the multiplex PCR reads, giving one row per CDR3 protein. The table shows 530,000 or so distinct CDR3 sequences, with approximately 25% occurring only once. This clonotype was observed many times. Its antigen remains unidentified. Looked up from germline, CDR1 is MNHEY and CDR2 is SMNVEV (reference sequence). The CDR3 length is 14 residues. V lost 10 bases, J lost 2 bases, and 17 bases lay in between.

The V gene is TRBV27, the J gene TRBJ1-2; D may be TRBD1 (5 bases). The source of this sequence is a woman aged 25 to 39 with Graves' ophthalmopathy. The sequencing sample was made of blood. The CDR3 region is CATATRGLNYGYTF. The CDR3 nucleotides read TGTGCCACCGCAACCCGGGGACTAAACTATGGCTACACCTTC.